This TCR beta chain was documented in a study of cytotoxic CD8 clonotypes in ibrutinib-treated CLL. Produced via immunoSEQ multiplex PCR; TCRdb's table is partial and in-frame only. The sample has 250,000 to 350,000 clones; 60% to 80% are singletons. Germline V gene data show CDR1 as MGHRA and CDR2 as YSYEKL. CDR3 length: 14 amino acids. The J segment lost 6 bases and the V segment lost 0 bases, leaving 1 base of the junction unmatched. Sequenced material: PBMCs, taken at disease progression, from a patient treated with ibrutinib. The sequence was collected from a human donor with chronic lymphocytic leukemia. The rearrangement uses TRBV4-1 and TRBJ2-1, with TRBD1 identical over 8 bases. The CDR3 sequence is CASSQDTGGNEQFF. The CDR3 DNA reads TGCGCCAGCAGCCAAGATACAGGGGGCAATGAGCAGTTCTTC.